Presented here are 27 T cell receptor beta chains from one specimen sequenced in a study of blood T cell repertoires in COVID-19. The table came from immunoSEQ multiplex PCR; TCRdb's copy has only in-frame clones and leaves some out. The table has about 360,000 clones, about 88% seen once. Material: peripheral blood. These receptors originate from a human donor in a cohort sampled during active COVID-19.

The DNA of the CDR3 is TGTGCCAGCAGCTTGGCCGGAAGGGTAGCGGGGGATGAGCAGTTCTTC. This translates into CASSLAGRVAGDEQFF. The chain recombines TRBV5-4 with TRBJ2-1, with 9 positions matching TRBD2. V shed 0 bases and J 8 bases; nucleotides not matched to a gene: 9. The CDR3 has 16 amino acids. Per germline, CDR1 SGHNT and CDR2 YYREEE (reference sequence). The variable domain in full, with the rest retrieved from reference TRBV5-4 and TRBJ2-1, is ETGVTQSPTHLIKTRGQQVTLRCSSQSGHNTVSWYQQALGQGPQFIFQYYREEENGRGNFPPRFSGLQFPNYSSELNVNALELDDSALYLCASSLAGRVAGDEQFFGPGTRLTVL.

The chain has TRBV28 and TRBJ2-2, with 12 nucleotides matching TRBD2. Per germline, CDR1 MDHEN and CDR2 SYDVKM. Trimming cost V 1 base and J 5 bases; bases outside gene matches: 11. The CDR3 is 19 amino acids. The CDR3, as DNA: TGTGCCAGCAGTTTATCGAAAGGACTAGCGGGAACTCGGACCGGGGAGCTGTTTTTT. This encodes CASSLSKGLAGTRTGELFF. Variable domain in full (rest from reference TRBV28 and TRBJ2-2): DVKVTQSSRYLVKRTGEKVFLECVQDMDHENMFWYRQDPGLGLRLIYFSYDVKMKEKGDIPEGYSVSREKKERFSLILESASTNQTSMYLCASSLSKGLAGTRTGELFFGEGSRLTVL.

The gene calls are TRBV11-2 and TRBJ1-2, with TRBD1 matching over 7 bases. V lost 5 bases and J lost 4; bases outside the gene matches: 7. Germline lookup yields CDR1 SGHAT and CDR2 FQNNGV. This CDR3 contains 14 residues. CDR3 coding DNA: TGTGCCAGCAGCGGTGTGGGACAGCTCTATGGCTACACCTTC. Translated, it gives CASSGVGQLYGYTF.

The CDR3 protein is CASRRQGDGYTF. CDR3 bases: TGTGCCAGCAGAAGACAGGGGGATGGCTACACCTTC. The rearrangement uses TRBV6-4 and TRBJ1-2; 9 nucleotides agree with TRBD1. Trimming at V came to 6 bases and at J to 6 bases, leaving 2 bases not matched to a gene. This CDR3 spans 12 amino acids. Germline V lookup: CDR1 MRHNA, CDR2 SNTAGT.

The chain is built from TRBV25-1 and TRBJ1-2, with TRBD1 matching 7 bases. Germline-derived CDR1 and CDR2 are MGHDK and SYGVNS. V gave up 2 bases and J gave up 6 bases; unmatched junction bases: 9. There are 15 residues in the CDR3. The CDR3 bases are TGTGCCAGCAGTGAAAGGGGGACAGCAGCTAATGGCTACACCTTC. Its protein is CASSERGTAANGYTF.

The chain couples TRBV6-2 or TRBV6-3 to TRBJ2-2; D is unresolved. The germline V and J ends were trimmed by 6 bases and 1 base, with 12 bases remaining between them. The CDR3 spans 15 residues. Looked up from germline, CDR1 is MNHEY and CDR2 is SVGEGT. In nucleotides, the CDR3 is TGTGCCAGCAGCGAGTCACCCTGGAACACCGGGGAGCTGTTTTTT. Its translation is CASSESPWNTGELFF.

This chain uses TRBV6-5 with TRBJ2-7; D is perhaps TRBD1 (6 bases). V shed 6 bases and J shed 5 bases, with 17 bases lying between them. The CDR3 has 14 amino acids. CDR1 MNHEY and CDR2 SVGAGI come from the germline V gene. DNA of the CDR3: TGTGCCAGCAGGGGGGACACAACTACGAACGAGCAGTACTTC. Translating gives CASRGDTTTNEQYF.

The rearrangement links TRBV7-9 to TRBJ1-2; D uncertain. Trimming removed 4 bases from V and 7 bases from J, with 16 bases in between. The CDR3 totals 14 residues. CDR1 SEHNR and CDR2 FQNEAQ come from the germline V gene (reference sequence). The CDR3 spells CASSSGGLSGGYTF. The CDR3 DNA follows: TGTGCCAGCAGCTCGGGAGGACTTTCTGGTGGCTACACCTTC. Drawing the rest from reference TRBV7-9 and TRBJ1-2, the complete variable domain is DTGVSQNPRHKITKRGQNVTFRCDPISEHNRLYWYRQTLGQGPEFLTYFQNEAQLEKSRLLSDRFSAERPKGSFSTLEIQRTEQGDSAMYLCASSSGGLSGGYTFGSGTRLTVV.

The chain links TRBV18 to TRBJ2-1, with 12 bases that match TRBD2. The V segment lost 8 bases and the J segment 4 bases; nucleotides outside the gene matches: 12. This CDR3 region has 17 residues. Germline CDR1 KGHSH, CDR2 LQKENI. CDR3 nucleotide sequence: TGTGCCAGCCTTCTTTCCCCGACTAGCGGGGGATACAATGAGCAGTTCTTC. It specifies CASLLSPTSGGYNEQFF.

V usage is TRBV18 and J usage is TRBJ2-7; 13 bases agree with TRBD2. The CDR3 covers 18 residues. The J segment lost 3 bases and the V segment lost 5 bases, leaving 13 bases of the junction unmatched. Germline values: CDR1 KGHSH, CDR2 LQKENI. For the CDR3, the DNA is TGTGCCAGCTCAGATACTAGCGGGAGGGCCACCCCCCTCTACGAGCAGTACTTC. It is translated as CASSDTSGRATPLYEQYF.

The chain uses TRBV27 and TRBJ1-5; 8 nucleotides align to TRBD1. J gave up 0 bases and V 3 bases, and 7 bases lay outside the gene matches. CDR3 length equals 17 residues. Germline lookup yields CDR1 MNHEY and CDR2 SMNVEV (reference sequence). The CDR3 reads CASSFPGTGNSNQPQHF. Written as DNA, the CDR3 is TGTGCCAGCAGTTTCCCCGGGACAGGCAATAGCAATCAGCCCCAGCATTTT.

This chain connects TRBV11-2 to TRBJ1-1, with 7 nucleotides matching TRBD1. The CDR3 extends over 15 amino acids. V shed 0 bases, J shed 0 bases, and the junction held 1 base outside the gene matches. Germline values: CDR1 SGHAT, CDR2 FQNNGV. CDR3 region: CASSLDRGMNTEAFF. The DNA of the CDR3 is TGTGCCAGCAGCTTAGACAGGGGGATGAACACTGAAGCTTTCTTT. The complete variable domain, with remaining parts taken from reference TRBV11-2 and TRBJ1-1, reads EAGVAQSPRYKIIEKRQSVAFWCNPISGHATLYWYQQILGQGPKLLIQFQNNGVVDDSQLPKDRFSAERLKGVDSTLKIQPAKLEDSAVYLCASSLDRGMNTEAFFGQGTRLTVV.

The chain couples TRBV7-2 to TRBJ2-6, with 11 nucleotides matching TRBD1. V was clipped by 1 base and J by 4 bases; unmatched bases: 9. This CDR3 spans 19 amino acids. Germline-derived CDR1 and CDR2 are SGHTA and FQGNSA. This CDR3 reads CASSLGWGQGDFGANVLTF. DNA for the CDR3: TGTGCCAGCAGCTTAGGGTGGGGACAGGGGGATTTCGGGGCCAACGTCCTGACTTTC.

The rearrangement links TRBV19 to TRBJ1-4; no clear D gene. CDR3 size: 14 residues. The germline CDR1 and CDR2 sequences are LNHDA and SQIVND (reference sequence). V lost 5 bases and J 2 bases, leaving 9 bases between the germline ends. CDR3 region: CASSRPGTNEKLFF. The CDR3 DNA reads TGTGCCAGTAGTCGTCCCGGGACTAATGAAAAACTGTTTTTT.

The chain employs TRBV5-6 and TRBJ1-5, with 9 bases fitting TRBD1. Unmatched junction bases numbered 4, after V lost 5 bases and J lost 1 base. Germline loops: CDR1 SGHDT, CDR2 YYEEEE. The CDR3 has 15 amino acids. CDR3 loop: CASSSGQGSNQPQHF. The CDR3 nucleotides read TGTGCCAGCAGTTCAGGACAGGGGAGCAATCAGCCCCAGCATTTT.

The chain carries TRBV4-1 and TRBJ2-7; TRBD2 agrees at 8 bases. CDR3 length: 15 residues. CDR1 MGHRA and CDR2 YSYEKL come from the germline V gene. With V trimmed by 0 bases and J by 5 bases, 6 bases remained unmatched. CDR3 bases: TGCGCCAGCAGCCAAGATGGGACTAGTTTCGACGAGCAGTACTTC. Residues: CASSQDGTSFDEQYF.

The chain joins TRBV11-2 to TRBJ1-4; D is possibly TRBD1 (5 bases). The CDR3 has 17 residues. V was shortened by 5 bases and J by 5 bases, with 21 bases between the two germline ends. The germline V gene has CDR1 SGHAT and CDR2 FQNNGV. CDR3 in DNA: TGTGCCAGCAGCCCCACTGGGGCTTACTTCCGCAATGAAAAACTGTTTTTT. Its protein product is CASSPTGAYFRNEKLFF.

The V and J genes are TRBV29-1 and TRBJ2-3, with D perhaps matching TRBD1 (6 bases). Trimming shortened V by 4 bases and J by 4 bases, and 15 bases separated the two germline ends. Germline loops: CDR1 SQVTM, CDR2 ANQGSEA. The CDR3 is made up of 14 amino acids. The CDR3 nucleotides read TGCAGCGTTGTCCCAGGGGTGGGCTCAGATACGCAGTATTTT. It codes for CSVVPGVGSDTQYF.

V usage is TRBV2 and J usage is TRBJ1-1; 8 bases are a match to TRBD1. The CDR3 is 15 amino acids. The junction had 9 bases not matched to a gene; V was cut back by 2 bases and J by 7 bases. Germline V gene sequence: CDR1 SNHLY, CDR2 FYNNEI. The CDR3 region is CASSEWDRSDGEAFF. Here the CDR3 DNA reads TGTGCCAGCAGTGAATGGGACAGGTCGGACGGTGAAGCTTTCTTT.

V and J are TRBV9 and TRBJ1-1; the match to TRBD1 covers 8 bases. The CDR3 loop spans 15 amino acids. CDR1 SGDLS and CDR2 YYNGEE come from the germline V gene. With V trimmed by 0 bases and J by 1 base, 2 bases remained unmatched. CDR3 DNA: TGTGCCAGCAGCGTAGCAGGGGGCCGGAACACTGAAGCTTTCTTT. It encodes CASSVAGGRNTEAFF.

The chain employs TRBV7-9 and TRBJ1-2; no clear D. The germline V gene encodes CDR1 SEHNR and CDR2 FQNEAQ (reference sequence). This CDR3 region has 14 residues. V lost 0 bases and J 2 bases, leaving 7 bases between the germline ends. The CDR3 protein is CASSLAGRNYGYTF. The CDR3 coding sequence is TGTGCCAGCAGCTTAGCTGGCAGAAACTATGGCTACACCTTC.

The chain carries TRBV5-5 and TRBJ2-7; D is ambiguous. This CDR3 is built from 15 residues. The germline V and J ends were trimmed by 0 bases and 3 bases, with 13 bases remaining between them. Germline V gene data show CDR1 as SGHKS and CDR2 as YYEKEE (reference sequence). The CDR3 DNA follows: TGTGCCAGCAGCTTGGCCCCACAGACCAGCTACGAGCAGTACTTC. It translates to CASSLAPQTSYEQYF.

J is TRBJ2-2 and V is TRBV5-1; perhaps TRBD2 as D (6 bases). The CDR3 consists of 15 residues. Germline values: CDR1 SGHRS, CDR2 YFSETQ. Trimming stripped 4 bases from V and 5 bases from J, with 15 bases between. In DNA form, the CDR3 reads TGCGCCAGCAGCGTGAGGGACTCACTAACCGGGGAGCTGTTTTTT. Translated, it gives CASSVRDSLTGELFF.

J is TRBJ1-4 and V is TRBV7-9, with 7 bases identical to TRBD1. Germline V lookup: CDR1 SEHNR, CDR2 FQNEAQ (reference sequence). V gave up 5 bases and J gave up 6 bases; unmatched junction bases: 9. This CDR3 has 15 residues. The CDR3 sequence: CASSPDGTVDEKLFF. In DNA, the CDR3 is TGTGCCAGCAGCCCAGACGGGACAGTTGATGAAAAACTGTTTTTT.

The chain uses TRBV18 and TRBJ2-3; 7 nucleotides line up with TRBD2. The CDR3 contains 16 residues. V shed 2 bases, J shed 0 bases, and the junction held 5 bases outside the gene matches. Germline CDR1 KGHSH, CDR2 LQKENI. The CDR3 DNA reads TGTGCCAGCTCACCATTAGCGGGCCCTAGCACAGATACGCAGTATTTT. Its protein is CASSPLAGPSTDTQYF. The full variable domain, with the rest looked up from reference TRBV18 and TRBJ2-3, is NAGVMQNPRHLVRRRGQEARLRCSPMKGHSHVYWYRQLPEEGLKFMVYLQKENIIDESGMPKERFSAEFPKEGPSILRIQQVVRGDSAAYFCASSPLAGPSTDTQYFGPGTRLTVL.

The V gene is TRBV19, the J gene TRBJ1-5; 10 nucleotides align to TRBD1. V was pared by 7 bases and J by 7 bases, with 16 bases of the junction left unmatched. Germline CDR1 and CDR2: LNHDA and SQIVND (reference sequence). This CDR3 comprises 17 residues. CDR3 nucleotides: TGTGCCAGTACATATGGGGACAGGGGCGCCCTGGGACAGCCCCAGCATTTT. Translating gives CASTYGDRGALGQPQHF.

Of note for this clone: Other DNA sequences in this specimen translate into the identical CDR3. The V gene is TRBV19, the J gene TRBJ1-1, with D tentatively TRBD1 (5 bases). The V gene lost 2 bases and the J gene lost 2 bases, with 6 bases spanning the gap. The CDR3 runs 13 residues. Germline CDR1 LNHDA, CDR2 SQIVND (reference sequence). The CDR3 sequence is CASSIQGNTEAFF. CDR3 sequence (DNA): TGTGCCAGTAGTATACAGGGTAACACTGAAGCTTTCTTT. The variable domain in full, with the rest retrieved from reference TRBV19 and TRBJ1-1, is DGGITQSPKYLFRKEGQNVTLSCEQNLNHDAMYWYRQDPGQGLRLIYYSQIVNDFQKGDIAEGYSVSREKKESFPLTVTSAQKNPTAFYLCASSIQGNTEAFFGQGTRLTVV.